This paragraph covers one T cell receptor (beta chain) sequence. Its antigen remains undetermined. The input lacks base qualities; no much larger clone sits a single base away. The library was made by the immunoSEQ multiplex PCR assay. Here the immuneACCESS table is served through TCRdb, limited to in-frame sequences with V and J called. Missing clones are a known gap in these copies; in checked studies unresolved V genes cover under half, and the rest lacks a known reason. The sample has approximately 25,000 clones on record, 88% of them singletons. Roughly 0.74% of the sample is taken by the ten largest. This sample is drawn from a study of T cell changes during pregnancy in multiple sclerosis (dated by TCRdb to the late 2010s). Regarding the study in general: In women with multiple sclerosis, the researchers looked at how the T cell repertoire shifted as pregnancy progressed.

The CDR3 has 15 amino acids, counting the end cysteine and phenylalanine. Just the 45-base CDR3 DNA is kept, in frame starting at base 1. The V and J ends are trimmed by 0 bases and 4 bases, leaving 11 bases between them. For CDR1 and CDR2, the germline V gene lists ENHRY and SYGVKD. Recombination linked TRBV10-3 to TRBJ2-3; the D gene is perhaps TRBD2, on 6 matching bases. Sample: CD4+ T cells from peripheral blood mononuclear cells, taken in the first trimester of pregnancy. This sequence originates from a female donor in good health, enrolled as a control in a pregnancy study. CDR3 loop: CAISESTLAADTQYF. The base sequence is TGTGCCATCAGTGAGTCGACACTAGCCGCAGATACGCAGTATTTT.